This T cell receptor (beta chain) was profiled in a study of T-cell memory formation after mild COVID-19. Study findings and constraints: For second-wave clones that peaked at day 37, SARS-CoV-2 specificity went unverified.

Barcoded TCR alpha and TCR beta cDNA libraries with UMIs came from 5'RACE using constant-segment primers. MiXCR was run by TCRdb on the 5' RACE reads, yielding one entry per CDR3 protein. The sample contains approximately 350,000 distinct CDR3 sequences, under 15% of which appear only once. V lost 0 bases to trimming and J lost 6 bases; unmatched junction nucleotides: 8. Germline-derived CDR1 and CDR2 are SQVTM and ANQGSEA. This CDR3 spans 15 amino acids. For this clonotype: Its antigen is still unknown.

The TCR comes from a man between 18 and 35 years old who had mild COVID-19 (a few samples of this study predate the infection). Cell type and time point are not known. Sequencing was performed on PBMCs or a T cell subset sorted from them (not recorded which). The rearrangement joins TRBV29-1 to TRBJ2-7; 10 bases are shared with TRBD1. CDR3 sequence (DNA): TGCAGCGTTGAAGAAGGGGCGACAGGGGGCCTCGAGCAGTACTTC. Amino acid sequence: CSVEEGATGGLEQYF.